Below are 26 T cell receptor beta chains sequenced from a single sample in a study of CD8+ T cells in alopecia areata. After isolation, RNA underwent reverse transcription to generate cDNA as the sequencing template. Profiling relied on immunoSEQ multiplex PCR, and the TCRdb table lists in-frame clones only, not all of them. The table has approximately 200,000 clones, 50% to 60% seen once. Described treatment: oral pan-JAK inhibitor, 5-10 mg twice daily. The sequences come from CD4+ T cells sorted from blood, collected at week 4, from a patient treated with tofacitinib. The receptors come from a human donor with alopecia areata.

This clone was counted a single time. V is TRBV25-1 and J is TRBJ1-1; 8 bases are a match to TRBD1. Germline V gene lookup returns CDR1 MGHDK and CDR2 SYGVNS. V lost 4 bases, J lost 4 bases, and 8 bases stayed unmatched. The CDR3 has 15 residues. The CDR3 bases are TGTGCCAGCAGTGCGACAGGGGTTTTGGGCACTGAAGCTTTCTTT. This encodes CASSATGVLGTEAFF.

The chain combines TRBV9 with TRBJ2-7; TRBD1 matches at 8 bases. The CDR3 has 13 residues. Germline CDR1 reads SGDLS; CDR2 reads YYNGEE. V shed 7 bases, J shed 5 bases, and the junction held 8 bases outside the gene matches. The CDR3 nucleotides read TGTGCCAGCGGGACGACAGGGGAGGACGAGCAGTACTTC. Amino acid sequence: CASGTTGEDEQYF.

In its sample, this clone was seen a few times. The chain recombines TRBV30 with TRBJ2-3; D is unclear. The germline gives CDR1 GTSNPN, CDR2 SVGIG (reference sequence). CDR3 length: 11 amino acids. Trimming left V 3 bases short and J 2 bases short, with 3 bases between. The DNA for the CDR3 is TGTGCCTGGAGGACCACAGATACGCAGTATTTT. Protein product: CAWRTTDTQYF. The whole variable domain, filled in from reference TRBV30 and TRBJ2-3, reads SQTIHQWPATLVQPVGSPLSLECTVEGTSNPNLYWYRQAAGRGLQLLFYSVGIGQISSEVPQNLSASRPQDRQFILSSKKLLLSDSGFYLCAWRTTDTQYFGPGTRLTVL.

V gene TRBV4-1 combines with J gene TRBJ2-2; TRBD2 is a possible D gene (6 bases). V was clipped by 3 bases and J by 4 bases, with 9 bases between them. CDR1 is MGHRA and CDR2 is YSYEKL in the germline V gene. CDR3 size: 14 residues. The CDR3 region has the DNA TGCGCCAGCAGCCACGGAGGGACCACCGGGGAGCTGTTTTTT. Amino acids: CASSHGGTTGELFF.

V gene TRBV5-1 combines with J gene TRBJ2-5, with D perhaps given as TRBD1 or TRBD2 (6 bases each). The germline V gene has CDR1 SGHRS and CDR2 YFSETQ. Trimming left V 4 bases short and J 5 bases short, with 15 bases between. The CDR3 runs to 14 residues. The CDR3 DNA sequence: TGCGCCAGCAGCGCCACGGGGGCTTCTGAGACCCAGTACTTC. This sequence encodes CASSATGASETQYF. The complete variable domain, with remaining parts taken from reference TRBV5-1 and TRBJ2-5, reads KAGVTQTPRYLIKTRGQQVTLSCSPISGHRSVSWYQQTPGQGLQFLFEYFSETQRNKGNFPGRFSGRQFSNSRSEMNVSTLELGDSALYLCASSATGASETQYFGPGTRLLVL.

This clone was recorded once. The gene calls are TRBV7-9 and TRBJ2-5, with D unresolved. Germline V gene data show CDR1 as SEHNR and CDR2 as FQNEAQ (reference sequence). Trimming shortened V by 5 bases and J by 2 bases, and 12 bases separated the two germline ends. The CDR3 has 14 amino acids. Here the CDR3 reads CASSPRWAQETQYF. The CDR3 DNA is TGTGCCAGCAGCCCAAGGTGGGCACAAGAGACCCAGTACTTC.

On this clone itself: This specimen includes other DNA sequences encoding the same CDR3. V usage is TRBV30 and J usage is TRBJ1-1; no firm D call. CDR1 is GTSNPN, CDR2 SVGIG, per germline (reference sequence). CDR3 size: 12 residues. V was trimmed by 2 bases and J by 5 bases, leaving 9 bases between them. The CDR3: CAWSPRRTEAFF. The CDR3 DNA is TGTGCCTGGAGTCCCCGGCGAACTGAAGCTTTCTTT.

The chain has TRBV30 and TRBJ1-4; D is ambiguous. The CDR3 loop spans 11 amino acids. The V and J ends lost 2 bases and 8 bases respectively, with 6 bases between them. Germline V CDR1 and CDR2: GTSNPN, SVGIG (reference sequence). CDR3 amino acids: CAWSKGEKLFF. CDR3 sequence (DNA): TGTGCCTGGAGTAAAGGAGAAAAACTGTTTTTT.

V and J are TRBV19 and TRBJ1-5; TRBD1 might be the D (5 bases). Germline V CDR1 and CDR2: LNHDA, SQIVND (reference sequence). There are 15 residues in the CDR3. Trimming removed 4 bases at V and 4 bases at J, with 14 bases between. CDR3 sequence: CASSTRTPKNQPQHF. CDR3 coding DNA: TGTGCCAGTAGTACGAGGACACCCAAAAATCAGCCCCAGCATTTT. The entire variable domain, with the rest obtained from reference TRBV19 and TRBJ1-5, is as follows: DGGITQSPKYLFRKEGQNVTLSCEQNLNHDAMYWYRQDPGQGLRLIYYSQIVNDFQKGDIAEGYSVSREKKESFPLTVTSAQKNPTAFYLCASSTRTPKNQPQHFGDGTRLSIL.

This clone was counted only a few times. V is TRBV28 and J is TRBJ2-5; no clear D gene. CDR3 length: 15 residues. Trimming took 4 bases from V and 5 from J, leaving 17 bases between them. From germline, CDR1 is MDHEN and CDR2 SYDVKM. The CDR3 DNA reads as TGTGCCAGCAGTTCACAGCCAGAACAGAGGGAGACCCAGTACTTC. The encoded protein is CASSSQPEQRETQYF. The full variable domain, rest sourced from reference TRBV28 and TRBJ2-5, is DVKVTQSSRYLVKRTGEKVFLECVQDMDHENMFWYRQDPGLGLRLIYFSYDVKMKEKGDIPEGYSVSREKKERFSLILESASTNQTSMYLCASSSQPEQRETQYFGPGTRLLVL.

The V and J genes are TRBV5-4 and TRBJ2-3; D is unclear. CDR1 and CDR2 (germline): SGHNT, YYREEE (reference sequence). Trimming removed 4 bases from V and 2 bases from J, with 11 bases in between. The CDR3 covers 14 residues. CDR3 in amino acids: CASSRTTVTDTQYF. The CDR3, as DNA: TGTGCCAGCAGCAGAACTACGGTCACAGATACGCAGTATTTT.

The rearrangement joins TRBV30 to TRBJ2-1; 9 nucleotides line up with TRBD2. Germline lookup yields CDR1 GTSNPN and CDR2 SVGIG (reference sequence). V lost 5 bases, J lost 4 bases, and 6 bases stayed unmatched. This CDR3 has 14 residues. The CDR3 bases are TGTGCCTGGGCGCGGGGGGGCTTGTACAATGAGCAGTTCTTC. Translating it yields CAWARGGLYNEQFF.

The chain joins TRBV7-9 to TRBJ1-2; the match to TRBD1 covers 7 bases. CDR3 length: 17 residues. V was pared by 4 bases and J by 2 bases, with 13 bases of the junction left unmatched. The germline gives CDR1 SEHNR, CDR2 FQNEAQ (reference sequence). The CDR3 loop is CASSSQLLRTGNYGYTF. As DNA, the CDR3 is TGTGCCAGCAGCTCCCAGTTATTGAGGACAGGAAACTATGGCTACACCTTC.

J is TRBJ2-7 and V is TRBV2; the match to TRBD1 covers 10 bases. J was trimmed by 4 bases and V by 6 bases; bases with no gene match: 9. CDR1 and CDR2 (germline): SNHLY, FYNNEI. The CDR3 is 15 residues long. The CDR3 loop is CASSRGQGGLYEQYF. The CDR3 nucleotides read TGTGCCAGCAGCCGCGGACAGGGGGGCCTTTACGAGCAGTACTTC.

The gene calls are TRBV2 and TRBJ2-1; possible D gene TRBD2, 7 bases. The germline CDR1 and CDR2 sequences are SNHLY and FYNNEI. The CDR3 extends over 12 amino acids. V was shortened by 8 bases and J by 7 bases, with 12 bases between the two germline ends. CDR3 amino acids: CASGGAGNEQFF. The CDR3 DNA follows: TGTGCCAGCGGGGGGGCAGGGAATGAGCAGTTCTTC.

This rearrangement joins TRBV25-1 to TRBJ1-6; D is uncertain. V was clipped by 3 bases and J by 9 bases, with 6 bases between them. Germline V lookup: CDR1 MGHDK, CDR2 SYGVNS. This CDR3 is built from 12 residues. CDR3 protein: CASSEGGSPLHF. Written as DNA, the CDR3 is TGTGCCAGCAGTGAGGGTGGTTCACCCCTCCACTTT.

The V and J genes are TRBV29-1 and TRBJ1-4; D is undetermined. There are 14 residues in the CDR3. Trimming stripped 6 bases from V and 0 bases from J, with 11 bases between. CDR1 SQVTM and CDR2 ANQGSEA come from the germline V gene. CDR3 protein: CSVRYDTTNEKLFF. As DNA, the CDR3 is TGCAGCGTCCGATATGATACAACTAATGAAAAACTGTTTTTT.

CDR3 sequence: CASSFPQGGYTF. CDR3 in DNA: TGTGCCAGCAGCTTTCCCCAGGGAGGCTACACCTTC. The chain combines TRBV7-2 with TRBJ1-2; possible D gene TRBD1, 5 bases. The CDR3 contains 12 residues. Trimming removed 3 bases at V and 8 bases at J, with 10 bases between. CDR1 is SGHTA, CDR2 FQGNSA, per germline.

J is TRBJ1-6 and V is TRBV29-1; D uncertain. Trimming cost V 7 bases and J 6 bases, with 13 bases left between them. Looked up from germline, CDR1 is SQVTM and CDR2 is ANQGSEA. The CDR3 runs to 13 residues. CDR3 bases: TGCAGCGCCCAGGACGGCCCTAATTCACCCCTCCACTTT. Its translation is CSAQDGPNSPLHF. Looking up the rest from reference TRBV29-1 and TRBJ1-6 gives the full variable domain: SAVISQKPSRDICQRGTSLTIQCQVDSQVTMMFWYRQQPGQSLTLIATANQGSEATYESGFVIDKFPISRPNLTFSTLTVSNMSPEDSSIYLCSAQDGPNSPLHFGNGTRLTVT.

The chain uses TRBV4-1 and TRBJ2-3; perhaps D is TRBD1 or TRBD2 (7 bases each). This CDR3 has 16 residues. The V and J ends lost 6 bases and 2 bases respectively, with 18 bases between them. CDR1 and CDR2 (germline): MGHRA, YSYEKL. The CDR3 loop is CASRPQGEGPTDTQYF. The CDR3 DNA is TGCGCCAGCAGGCCCCAGGGGGAGGGGCCCACAGATACGCAGTATTTT.

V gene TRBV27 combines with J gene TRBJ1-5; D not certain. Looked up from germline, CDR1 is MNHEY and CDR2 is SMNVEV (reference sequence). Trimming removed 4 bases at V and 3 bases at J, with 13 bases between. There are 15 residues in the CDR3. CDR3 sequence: CASSWFMDANQPQHF. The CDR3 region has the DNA TGTGCCAGCAGTTGGTTCATGGACGCCAATCAGCCCCAGCATTTT.

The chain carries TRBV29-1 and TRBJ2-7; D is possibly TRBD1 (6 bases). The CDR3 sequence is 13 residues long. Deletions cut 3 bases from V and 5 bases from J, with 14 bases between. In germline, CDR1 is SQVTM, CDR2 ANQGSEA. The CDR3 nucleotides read TGCAGCGTTGACACCGGCAAGGGGGACGAGCAGTACTTC. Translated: CSVDTGKGDEQYF.

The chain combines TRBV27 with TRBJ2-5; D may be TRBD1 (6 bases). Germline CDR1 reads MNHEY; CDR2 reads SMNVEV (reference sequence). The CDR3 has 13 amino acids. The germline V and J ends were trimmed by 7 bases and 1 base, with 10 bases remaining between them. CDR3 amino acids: CASTPRGQETQYF. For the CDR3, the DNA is TGTGCCAGCACCCCCAGGGGCCAAGAGACCCAGTACTTC.

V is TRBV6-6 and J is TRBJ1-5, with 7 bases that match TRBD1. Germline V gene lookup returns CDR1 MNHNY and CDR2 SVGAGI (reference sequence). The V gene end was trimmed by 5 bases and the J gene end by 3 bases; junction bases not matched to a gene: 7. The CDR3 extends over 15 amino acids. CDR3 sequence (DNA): TGTGCCAGCAGTGAGGGGGCGGGAAACAATCAGCCCCAGCATTTT. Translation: CASSEGAGNNQPQHF.

CDR3 residues: CASRRGGSYNEQFF. DNA of the CDR3: TGTGCCAGTCGCAGAGGGGGTTCCTACAATGAGCAGTTCTTC. V is TRBV25-1 and J is TRBJ2-1; a weak D match, TRBD1 (6 bases). Trimming stripped 9 bases from V and 1 base from J, with 13 bases between. Germline-derived CDR1 and CDR2 are MGHDK and SYGVNS. CDR3 size: 14 residues.

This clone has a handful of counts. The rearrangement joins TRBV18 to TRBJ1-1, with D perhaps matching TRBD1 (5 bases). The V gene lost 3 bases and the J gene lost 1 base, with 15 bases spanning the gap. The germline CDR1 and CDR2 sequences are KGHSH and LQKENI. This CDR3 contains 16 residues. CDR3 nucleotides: TGTGCCAGCTCACCGGTGGCGGGACGGGAGAACACTGAAGCTTTCTTT. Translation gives CASSPVAGRENTEAFF.